These 17 T cell receptor beta chains were all obtained from the same sample, sequenced in a study of blood T cells in healthy people across ages. Using a J-beta primer mix together with a sample-barcoded 5' primer, a second PCR was run for roughly 7 to 12 cycles. TCRdb analysed the 5' RACE reads with MiXCR anew, one entry per CDR3 protein. This sample has under 1,100,000 distinct CDR3 sequences, with approximately 26% found just once. Another study also made use of these data, one on T cells of mothers and their children.

Sequencing was done on a sample of blood. The receptors derive from a girl under 10 years old in good health.

The genes are TRBV5-1 and TRBJ2-5; D unresolved. Trimming left V 3 bases short and J 3 bases short, with 9 bases between. This CDR3 has 13 residues. Looked up from germline, CDR1 is SGHRS and CDR2 is YFSETQ. CDR3 in DNA: TGCGCCAGCAGCTATACCGCTGAAGAGACCCAGTACTTC. Protein sequence: CASSYTAEETQYF.

This clonotype came up a few times. Sequence at one end of the junction differs from germline and may be a read error. This chain uses TRBV7-9 with TRBJ1-2; D is unclear. The CDR3 consists of 13 residues. Germline V lookup: CDR1 SEHNR, CDR2 FQNEAQ (reference sequence). Written as DNA, the CDR3 is TGTGCCAGCAGCCCAGCCCTTAACTATGGCTGCACCTTC. Translated, it gives CASSPALNYGCTF.

In its sample, this clonotype was seen a few times. The chain is built from TRBV5-4 and TRBJ2-5; D possibly corresponds to TRBD2 (7 bases). Trimming stripped 3 bases from V and 7 bases from J, with 10 bases between. The CDR3 has 12 residues. Germline CDR1 SGHNT, CDR2 YYREEE (reference sequence). CDR3 in amino acids: CASSSGEGTQYF. The CDR3 coding sequence is TGTGCCAGCAGCTCAGGGGAGGGGACCCAGTACTTC.

The table lists this clonotype with a few counts. This chain joins TRBV5-1 and TRBJ2-3, with 7 bases aligning to TRBD1. Germline V CDR1 and CDR2: SGHRS, YFSETQ. The CDR3 is made up of 14 amino acids. V lost 2 bases, J lost 3 bases, and 3 bases stayed unmatched. The CDR3 here is CASSLTDRTDTQYF. The CDR3, as DNA: TGCGCCAGCAGCTTAACGGACAGGACAGATACGCAGTATTTT.

The sample holds one count of this clonotype. The chain couples TRBV7-9 to TRBJ2-1; TRBD2 agrees at 8 bases. Trimming at V came to 5 bases and at J to 6 bases, leaving 12 bases not matched to a gene. CDR1 and CDR2 (germline): SEHNR, FQNEAQ (reference sequence). The CDR3 runs to 16 residues. CDR3 in amino acids: CASSPSPGGAFNEQFF. The CDR3 region has the DNA TGTGCCAGCAGCCCTAGCCCCGGGGGGGCCTTCAATGAGCAGTTCTTC.

V gene TRBV7-9 combines with J gene TRBJ1-1; 9 bases agree with TRBD1. The CDR3 covers 18 residues. The germline V gene encodes CDR1 SEHNR and CDR2 FQNEAQ (reference sequence). V trimming: 5 bases; J trimming: 5 bases; junction bases outside the gene matches: 18. For the CDR3, the DNA is TGTGCCAGCAGCGCCCGTGTGAGAGAGACAGGGGGGTGGACTGAAGCTTTCTTT. Protein: CASSARVRETGGWTEAFF.

This clonotype came up a few times. The chain uses TRBV20-1 and TRBJ1-2; D is perhaps TRBD1 (6 bases). The germline V gene encodes CDR1 DFQATT and CDR2 SNEGSKA (reference sequence). The CDR3 is made up of 15 amino acids. The V and J ends lost 0 bases and 5 bases respectively, with 16 bases between them. CDR3 DNA: TGCAGTGCTAGAGATCTAGATAGGGGGGGGTATGGCTACACCTTC. This translates into CSARDLDRGGYGYTF.

The chain couples TRBV21-1 to TRBJ1-2. TRBV21-1 is an annotated pseudogene. The CDR3 has 12 residues. The CDR3: CASSKGYNDYTF. CDR3 nucleotide sequence: TGTGCCAGCAGCAAAGGATACAATGACTACACCTTC.

In its sample, this clonotype was seen a few times. This chain links TRBV28 with TRBJ2-1; 7 nucleotides match TRBD2. Germline CDR1 MDHEN, CDR2 SYDVKM. The J segment lost 3 bases and the V segment lost 1 base, leaving 6 bases of the junction unmatched. This CDR3 is 16 amino acids long. In DNA, the CDR3 is TGTGCCAGCAGTTTATTGGGGGGGGTCGGCTACAATGAGCAGTTCTTC. Translated: CASSLLGGVGYNEQFF.

This clonotype was detected a few times. The rearrangement joins TRBV12-3 or TRBV12-4 to TRBJ2-5; D call uncertain. Trimming took 3 bases from V and 3 from J, leaving 8 bases between them. The CDR3 has 13 residues. The CDR3 here is CASSFVWEETQYF. CDR3 nucleotides: TGTGCCAGCAGTTTTGTGTGGGAAGAGACCCAGTACTTC.

The chain links TRBV5-1 to TRBJ2-1, with TRBD2 matching over 14 bases. Trimming cost V 4 bases and J 5 bases; bases outside gene matches: 5. CDR3 length: 16 amino acids. The V gene's germline CDR1 is SGHRS and CDR2 YFSETQ. The CDR3 reads CASSPWTSGRHNEQFF. The CDR3 DNA reads as TGCGCCAGCAGCCCATGGACTAGCGGGAGGCACAATGAGCAGTTCTTC.

This clonotype was counted a few times. Compared with germline, one end of the junction differs, possibly owing to a read error. The rearrangement uses TRBV4-2 and TRBJ2-7; 9 positions match TRBD2. The CDR3 length is 14 residues. Per germline, CDR1 LGHNA and CDR2 YNFKEQ. CDR3 DNA: TGTGCCAGCAGCCAAGGCAGCGGGAGGTACGAGCATTACTTC. Translated: CASSQGSGRYEHYF.

This clonotype came up a few times. This chain uses TRBV29-1 with TRBJ2-2, with D possibly TRBD1 on 5 matching bases. CDR3 length: 12 amino acids. With 2 bases removed from V and 10 bases from J, the gap between germline ends came to 11 bases. The germline gives CDR1 SQVTM, CDR2 ANQGSEA. In nucleotides, the CDR3 is TGCAGCGTTGAACAGGGTACTGAGGAGCTGTTTTTT. Amino acids: CSVEQGTEELFF.

With respect to this clonotype: The germline gene is not matched at one end of the junction; a read error may be the cause. The V gene is TRBV27, the J gene TRBJ2-7; D might be TRBD1 (8 bases). Germline V CDR1 and CDR2: MNHEY, SMNVEV (reference sequence). The CDR3 spans 15 residues. As DNA, the CDR3 is TGTGCCAGCAGTAGAAAAACAGGGGGGGCCTACCAGCAGTACTTC. Residues: CASSRKTGGAYQQYF.

In DNA, the CDR3 is TGTGCCATCACGGGGGGCGCGGGCTATGGCTACACCTTC. This encodes CAITGGAGYGYTF. The chain couples TRBV10-3 to TRBJ1-2; maybe TRBD1 (6 bases). The CDR3 consists of 13 residues. The V gene lost 7 bases and the J gene lost 4 bases, with 13 bases spanning the gap. From germline, CDR1 is ENHRY and CDR2 SYGVKD.

This rearrangement joins TRBV29-1 to TRBJ2-5, with D possibly matching TRBD2 (6 bases). The V end lost 4 bases, the J end lost 5 bases, and 20 bases lay between the germline ends. CDR1 and CDR2 from the germline V gene are SQVTM and ANQGSEA. The CDR3 length is 15 residues. The CDR3 bases are TGCAGCGTTGCACGGGGGTCTAGCGCAGGGGAGACCCAGTACTTC. Amino acids: CSVARGSSAGETQYF.

This chain uses TRBV9 with TRBJ2-1; 9 bases agree with TRBD2. CDR3 length: 15 amino acids. With 1 base clipped from V and 3 bases from J, the junction kept 2 bases outside the gene matches. Germline CDR1 reads SGDLS; CDR2 reads YYNGEE. This chain's CDR3 is CASSVRGGDYNEQFF. CDR3 in DNA: TGTGCCAGCAGCGTACGCGGGGGGGACTACAATGAGCAGTTCTTC.